This paragraph reports one T cell receptor (beta chain). Its antigen is as yet unknown. The sample is drawn from a study of radiation and T cells in renal cell carcinoma. Germline loops: CDR1 SGHRS, CDR2 YFSETQ. The CDR3 has 12 amino acids. V was trimmed by 3 bases and J by 4 bases, leaving 7 bases between them. Study conclusions and caveats: From baseline, blood top tumor clonotypes peaked at 2 weeks post-radiation. No pretreatment tumor biopsies were available for baseline clonotypes.

Sequencing used immunoSEQ multiplex PCR; TCRdb keeps in-frame clones, though not all of them. Of roughly 150,000 clones in the sample, roughly 86% were seen once. The time point denotes: blood 2 weeks post-SBRT. Stated treatment: 15 Gy SBRT to primary tumor, nephrectomy 4 weeks later. The starting material was blood, obtained from a patient whose treatment included radiotherapy and nephrectomy. This sequence joins TRBV5-1 and TRBJ1-2; D is undetermined. This TCR derives from a woman aged 45-59 years with renal cell carcinoma. In DNA, the CDR3 is TGCGCCAGCAGCTCCCAGGCCTATGGCTACACCTTC. This encodes CASSSQAYGYTF.